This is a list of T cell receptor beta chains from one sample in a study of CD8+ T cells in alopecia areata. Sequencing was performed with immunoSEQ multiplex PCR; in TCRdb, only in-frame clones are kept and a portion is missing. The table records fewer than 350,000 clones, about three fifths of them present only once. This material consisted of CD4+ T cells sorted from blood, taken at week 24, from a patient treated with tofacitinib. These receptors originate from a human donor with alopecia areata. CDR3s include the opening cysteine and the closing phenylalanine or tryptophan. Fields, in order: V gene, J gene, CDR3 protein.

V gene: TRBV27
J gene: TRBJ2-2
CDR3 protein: CASSDRGPGGELFF

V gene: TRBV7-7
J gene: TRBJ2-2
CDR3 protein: CASSPTGGAGELFF

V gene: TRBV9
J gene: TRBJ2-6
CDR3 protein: CASSARQGTSGANVLTF

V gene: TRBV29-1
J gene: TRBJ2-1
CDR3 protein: CSVEVATAGFYNEQFF

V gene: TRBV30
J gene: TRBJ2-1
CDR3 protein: CAWSVQGIGEQFF

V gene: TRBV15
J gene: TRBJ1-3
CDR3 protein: CATSDRRHSGNTIYF

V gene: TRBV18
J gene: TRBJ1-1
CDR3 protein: CASSPPGFTEAFF

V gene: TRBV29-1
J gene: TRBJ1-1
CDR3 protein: CSVEDRGFTEAFF

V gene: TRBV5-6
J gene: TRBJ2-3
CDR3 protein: CASSLEQGMGHTQYF

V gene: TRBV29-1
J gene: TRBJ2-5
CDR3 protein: CSVRQGLQETQYF

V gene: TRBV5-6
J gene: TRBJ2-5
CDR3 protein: CASSLAAREYF

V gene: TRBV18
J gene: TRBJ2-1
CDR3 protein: CASSPPMIGLGNEQFF

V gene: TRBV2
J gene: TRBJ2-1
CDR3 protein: CASSEALREQFF

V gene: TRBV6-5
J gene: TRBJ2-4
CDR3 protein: CASSGSLAKNIQYF

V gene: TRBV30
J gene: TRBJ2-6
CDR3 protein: CAWSVLGSGANVLTF

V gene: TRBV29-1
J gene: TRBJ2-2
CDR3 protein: CSAAGYAGELFF

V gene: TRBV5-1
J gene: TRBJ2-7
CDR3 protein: CASSLGTSGYEQYF

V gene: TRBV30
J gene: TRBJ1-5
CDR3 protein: CAWSVPQGSQPQHF

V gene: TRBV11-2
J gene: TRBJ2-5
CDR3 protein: CASSYGGLAGPYQETQYF

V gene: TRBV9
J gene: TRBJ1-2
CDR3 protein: CASSVRTGWGGYTF

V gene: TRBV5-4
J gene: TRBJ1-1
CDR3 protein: CASSLREVNTEAFF

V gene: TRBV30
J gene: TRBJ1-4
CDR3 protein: CALDRGLANEKLFF

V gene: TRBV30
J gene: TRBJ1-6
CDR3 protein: CAWSTKGRTALRESPLHF

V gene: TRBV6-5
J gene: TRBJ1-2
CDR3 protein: CASGRIMSTNYGYTF

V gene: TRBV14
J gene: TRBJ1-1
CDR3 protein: CASSHSGTLNTEAFF

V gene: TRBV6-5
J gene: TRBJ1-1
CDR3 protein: CASSYSRANTEAFF

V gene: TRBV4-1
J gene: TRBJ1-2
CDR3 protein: CASSPLGAASYGYTF

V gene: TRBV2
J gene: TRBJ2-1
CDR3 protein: CASSVKRGGGNEQFF

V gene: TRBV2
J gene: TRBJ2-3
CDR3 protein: CASSERQSSTDTQYF

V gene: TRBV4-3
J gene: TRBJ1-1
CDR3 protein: CASSQEGWNTEAFF

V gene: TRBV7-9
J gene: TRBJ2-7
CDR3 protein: CASRDGRGEQYF

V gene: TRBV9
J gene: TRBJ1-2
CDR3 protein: CASSVALGGGYTF

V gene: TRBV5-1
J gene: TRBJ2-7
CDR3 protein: CASSLSGGTYEQYF

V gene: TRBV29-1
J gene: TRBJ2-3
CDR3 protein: CSVERGFTQYF

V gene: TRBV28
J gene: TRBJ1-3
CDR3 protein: CASRGGSGGNTIYF

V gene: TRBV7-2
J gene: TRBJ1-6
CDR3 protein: CASSTGFHSPLHF